This TCR beta chain was recovered during a study of metastatic and nonmetastatic thyroid tumors. Study details: Malignant and benign thyroid patients had repertoires compared in peripheral blood and tumor or nodule tissue.

Each patient went into thyroid surgery without having received any treatment. Per the study methods: The study built a papillary thyroid cancer distant-metastasis classifier from CDR3 differences across clinicopathological groups. TCRdb re-called the PCR reads via MiXCR. The V and J calls here are based on TCRdb, not the publication. The sample consists of more than 35,000 clones, 17% of them appearing once. Many counts were recorded for this clone. The J segment lost 2 bases and the V segment lost 1 base, leaving 2 bases of the junction unmatched. This CDR3 spans 15 amino acids. CDR1 and CDR2 from the germline V gene are MGHRA and YSYEKL.

This clonotype was sampled from a male donor with papillary thyroid cancer or a benign thyroid nodule (not recorded which). Some clones in this sample may be carry-over from other donors' samples. Sequencing was carried out using blood. The chain employs TRBV4-1 and TRBJ2-7, with 10 positions matching TRBD2. The CDR3 sequence: CASSQALAGAYEQYF. The CDR3 nucleotides are TGCGCCAGCAGCCAAGCCCTAGCGGGAGCCTACGAGCAGTACTTC.